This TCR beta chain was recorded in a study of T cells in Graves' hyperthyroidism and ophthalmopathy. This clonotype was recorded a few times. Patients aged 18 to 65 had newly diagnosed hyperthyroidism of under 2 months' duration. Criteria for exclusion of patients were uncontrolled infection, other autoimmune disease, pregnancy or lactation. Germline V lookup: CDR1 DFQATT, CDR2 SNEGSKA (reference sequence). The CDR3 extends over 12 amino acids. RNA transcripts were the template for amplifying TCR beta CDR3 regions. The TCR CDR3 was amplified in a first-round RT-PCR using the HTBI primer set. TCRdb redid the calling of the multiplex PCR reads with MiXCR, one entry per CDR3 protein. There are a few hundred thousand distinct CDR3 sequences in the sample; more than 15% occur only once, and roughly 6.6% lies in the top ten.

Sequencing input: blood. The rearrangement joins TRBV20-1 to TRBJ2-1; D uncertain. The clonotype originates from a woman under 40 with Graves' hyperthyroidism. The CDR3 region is CSLGPRNNEQFF. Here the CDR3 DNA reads TGCAGCCTTGGTCCAAGGAACAATGAGCAGTTCTTC.